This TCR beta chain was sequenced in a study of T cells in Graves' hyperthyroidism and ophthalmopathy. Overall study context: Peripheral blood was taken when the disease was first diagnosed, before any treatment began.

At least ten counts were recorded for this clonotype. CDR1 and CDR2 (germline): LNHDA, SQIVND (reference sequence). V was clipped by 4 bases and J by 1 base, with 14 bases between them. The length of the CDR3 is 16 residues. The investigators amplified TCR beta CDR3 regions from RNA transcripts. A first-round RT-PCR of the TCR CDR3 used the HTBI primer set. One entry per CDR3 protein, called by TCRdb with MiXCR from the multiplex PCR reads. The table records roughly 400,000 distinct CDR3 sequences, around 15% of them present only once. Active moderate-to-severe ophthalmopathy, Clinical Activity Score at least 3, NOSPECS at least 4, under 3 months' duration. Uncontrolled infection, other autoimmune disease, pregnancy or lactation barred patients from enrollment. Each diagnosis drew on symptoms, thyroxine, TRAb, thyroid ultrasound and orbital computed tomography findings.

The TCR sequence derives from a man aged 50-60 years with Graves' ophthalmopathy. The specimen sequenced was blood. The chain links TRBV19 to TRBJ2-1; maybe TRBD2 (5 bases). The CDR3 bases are TGTGCCAGTAGTAGAATGGACTCCGCGTCCTACAATGAGCAGTTCTTC. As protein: CASSRMDSASYNEQFF.